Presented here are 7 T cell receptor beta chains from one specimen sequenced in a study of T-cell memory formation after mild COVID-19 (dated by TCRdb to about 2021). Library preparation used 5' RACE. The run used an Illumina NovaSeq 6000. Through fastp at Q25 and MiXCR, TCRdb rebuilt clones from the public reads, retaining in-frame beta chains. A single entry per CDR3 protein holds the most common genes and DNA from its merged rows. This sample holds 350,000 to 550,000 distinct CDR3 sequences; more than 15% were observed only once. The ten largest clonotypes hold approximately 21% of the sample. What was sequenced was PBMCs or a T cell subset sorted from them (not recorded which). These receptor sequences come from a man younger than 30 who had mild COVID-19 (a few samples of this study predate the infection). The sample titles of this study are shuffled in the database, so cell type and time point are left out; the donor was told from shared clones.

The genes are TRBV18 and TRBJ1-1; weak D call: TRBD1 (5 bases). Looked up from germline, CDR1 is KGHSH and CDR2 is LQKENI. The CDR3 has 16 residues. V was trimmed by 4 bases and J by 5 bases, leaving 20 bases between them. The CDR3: CASSQTDLTLGTEAFF. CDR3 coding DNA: TGTGCCAGCTCACAGACAGATCTTACCCTCGGGACTGAAGCTTTCTTT.

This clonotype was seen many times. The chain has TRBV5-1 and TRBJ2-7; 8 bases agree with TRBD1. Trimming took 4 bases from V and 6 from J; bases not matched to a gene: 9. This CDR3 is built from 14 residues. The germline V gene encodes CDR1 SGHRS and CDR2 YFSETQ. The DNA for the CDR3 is TGCGCCAGCAGCCCCATGGCAGGGGGCCTCGAGCAGTACGTC. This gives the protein CASSPMAGGLEQYV.

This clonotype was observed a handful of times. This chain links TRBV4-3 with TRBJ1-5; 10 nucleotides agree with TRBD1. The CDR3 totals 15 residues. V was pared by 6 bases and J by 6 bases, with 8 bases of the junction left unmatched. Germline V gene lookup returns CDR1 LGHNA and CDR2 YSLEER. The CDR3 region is CASSLTGGVGQPQHF. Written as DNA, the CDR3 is TGCGCCAGCAGTCTGACAGGGGGCGTGGGTCAGCCCCAGCATTTT.

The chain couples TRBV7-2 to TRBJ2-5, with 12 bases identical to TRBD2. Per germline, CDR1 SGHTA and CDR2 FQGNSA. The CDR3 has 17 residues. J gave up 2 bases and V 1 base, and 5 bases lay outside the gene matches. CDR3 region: CASSLVSGLAGQETQYF. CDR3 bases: TGTGCCAGCAGCTTAGTTAGCGGACTAGCGGGGCAAGAGACCCAGTACTTC.

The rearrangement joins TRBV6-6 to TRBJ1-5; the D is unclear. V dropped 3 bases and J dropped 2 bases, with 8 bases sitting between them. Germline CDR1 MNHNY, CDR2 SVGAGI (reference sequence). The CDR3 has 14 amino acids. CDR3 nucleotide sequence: TGTGCCAGCAGTTATGCGGAGGGCAATCAGCCCCAGCATTTT. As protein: CASSYAEGNQPQHF.

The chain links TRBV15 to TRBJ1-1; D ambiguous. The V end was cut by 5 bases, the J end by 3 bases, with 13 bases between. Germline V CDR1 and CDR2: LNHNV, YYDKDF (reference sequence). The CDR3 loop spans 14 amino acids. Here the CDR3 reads CATSLGRVDTEAFF. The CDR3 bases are TGTGCCACCAGCCTTGGACGGGTGGACACTGAAGCTTTCTTT. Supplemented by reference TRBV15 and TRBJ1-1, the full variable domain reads DAMVIQNPRYQVTQFGKPVTLSCSQTLNHNVMYWYQQKSSQAPKLLFHYYDKDFNNEADTPDNFQSRRPNTSFCFLDIRSPGLGDTAMYLCATSLGRVDTEAFFGQGTRLTVV.

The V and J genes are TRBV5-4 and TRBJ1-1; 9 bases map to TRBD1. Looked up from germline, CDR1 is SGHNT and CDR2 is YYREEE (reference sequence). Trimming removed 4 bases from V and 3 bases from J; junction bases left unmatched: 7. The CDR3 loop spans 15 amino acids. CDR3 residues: CASSAGTGRDTEAFF. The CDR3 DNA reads TGTGCCAGCAGCGCCGGGACAGGGCGGGACACTGAAGCTTTCTTT.